Sequencing of this T cell receptor (beta chain) was carried out in a study of T cells in Graves' hyperthyroidism and ophthalmopathy. Findings of the study overall: Ophthalmopathy cases were set apart from stable hyperthyroidism by a 13 V-J model.

Ophthalmopathy patients had moderate-to-severe active disease, CAS ≥3, NOSPECS ≥4, and disease duration under 3 months. Germline CDR1 GTSNPN, CDR2 SVGIG (reference sequence). V dropped 3 bases and J dropped 3 bases, with 15 bases sitting between them. The CDR3 is 14 amino acids. On this clonotype itself: Its antigen is as yet unknown.

There were TCR beta CDR3 regions amplified from RNA transcripts. Researchers ran a first-round RT-PCR on the TCR CDR3 using the HTBI primer set. TCRdb recomputed calls from the multiplex PCR reads with MiXCR, one row per CDR3 protein. The sample comprises approximately 530,000 distinct CDR3 sequences, 15% to 20% of which are singletons, and approximately 50% rests with the top ten. The origin of this receptor is a man between 35 and 55 years old with Graves' ophthalmopathy. Sample: blood. The V and J genes are TRBV30 and TRBJ2-7; unclear D gene. CDR3 bases: TGTGCCTGGAGATCTGGTAACAAAGTCTACGAGCAGTACTTC. Its protein is CAWRSGNKVYEQYF.